This T cell receptor beta chain stems from a study of CD8 T cells in Susac syndrome (dated by TCRdb to 2018 to 2020). The study in broad terms: Among the Susac syndrome patients who were sequenced, clinically active disease was present in about six and clinical remission was observed in roughly eight. Whether CD8+ T cell activation and differentiation in Susac syndrome was antigen driven was tested using repertoire sequencing. Susac syndrome patients were therapy-naive, on corticosteroids (some also receiving IVIg), or on IVIg alone at blood withdrawal.

RNA was extracted using the RNeasy kit, and about 0.5 to 1 microgram was reverse transcribed with random hexamers. TCR beta CDR3 regions were amplified with the immunoSEQ multiplex PCR assay covering 54 Vbeta and 13 Jbeta segments. Bias from PCR amplification was corrected by using a synthetic template baseline for primer optimization and for computational correction. In the authors' own workflow: Reads were annotated to V, D and J genes per IMGT and analyzed with immunoSEQ Analyzer, keeping only productive sequences. Clonality was computed as one minus Shannon entropy normalized by log2 of the number of productive unique sequences. Public and private clones were assessed among the 100 most prevalent clones of each patient and control. Clones were defined as Susac-specific when absent from the healthy and MS cohorts, from approximately 1,100 published viral clones and from other ImmuneACCESS disease sequences. The public reads were quality trimmed at Q25 with fastp and then assembled into clones with MiXCR by TCRdb, keeping productive beta chains. All rows with the same CDR3 protein become a single entry with the most common DNA and genes. TCRdb, not the original authors, processed these V and J calls. The sample table contains approximately 77,000 distinct CDR3 sequences; only one count was recorded for 93% of them. The top ten hold about 0.53% of the sample.

A word on this clonotype: The antigen this receptor binds is unknown. No per-base quality is available; no much larger clone lies one base away.

Peripheral blood CD8+ and CD4+ T cells from healthy donors, Susac syndrome patients and multiple sclerosis patients were profiled using high-throughput TCR beta sequencing. The Susac syndrome patients fulfilled recently defined diagnostic criteria for either definite or probable disease. CD8+ TEMRA cells were enriched by FACS, while bulk CD8+ and CD4+ T cells were purified by magnetic negative isolation. Blood was drawn into EDTA tubes, processed within 24 hours, and PBMCs were isolated by density gradient centrifugation. PBMCs intended for TCR sequencing were cryopreserved in liquid nitrogen and were subsequently thawed in a 37 degrees C water bath. The sorted or isolated CD4+, CD8+ and CD8+ TEMRA cells had a purity of 90% or higher. General findings and caveats noted by the study authors: The number of individuals in the TCR sequencing and HLA analysis was acknowledged as relatively small. The CD4+ T cell repertoire of patients with Susac syndrome showed no detectable clonal expansion.

The germline V gene (reference sequence) provides CDR1 GTSNPN and CDR2 SVGIG. Trimming costs V 0 bases and J 4 bases, and their ends lie 15 bases apart. The CDR3 runs 15 residues from the cysteine to the phenylalanine. The retained sequence is limited to the CDR3, 45 bases, with the frame set at the first base. Input material: CD4+ T cells from PBMCs. This sequence was found in a human donor with Susac syndrome. The chain was built from TRBV30 and TRBJ1-2; TRBD1 is a weak D gene call, 6 bases matching. Read as DNA, the sequence is TGTGCCTGGAGTGTTACCAGGGGCCTTGGCTATGGCTACACCTTC. This gives the protein CAWSVTRGLGYGYTF.